Here is one T cell receptor (beta chain) with its context. Antigen: not known. The ends were cut back, 0 bases at V and 1 base at J, with 7 bases in the middle. Germline loops: CDR1 SGDLS, CDR2 YYNGEE. The CDR3 is made up of 15 amino acids. The data derive from a study of STAT5B mutations in CD4+ large granular lymphocyte leukemia. Controls came from buffy coats of healthy blood donors. Authors' processing steps: Productive clonotypes were detectable down to 2.59 x 10-5 frequency. The table came from immunoSEQ multiplex PCR; TCRdb's copy has only in-frame clones and leaves some out. The V and J calls and the clone size are those of that table, but D and trimming were determined from the DNA. The sample yields tens of thousands of clones, around four fifths seen once. Study-wide findings and caveats: 8/27 top patient clones versus 2/35 control clones were TRBV06-family.

The sequencing sample was made of CD4+ T cells from blood buffy coats. V and J are TRBV9 and TRBJ2-2, with D uncertain. The receptor comes from a human donor in good health. The CDR3 reads CASSVGTVNTGELFF. The CDR3, as DNA: TGTGCCAGCAGCGTAGGAACAGTGAACACCGGGGAGCTGTTTTTT.